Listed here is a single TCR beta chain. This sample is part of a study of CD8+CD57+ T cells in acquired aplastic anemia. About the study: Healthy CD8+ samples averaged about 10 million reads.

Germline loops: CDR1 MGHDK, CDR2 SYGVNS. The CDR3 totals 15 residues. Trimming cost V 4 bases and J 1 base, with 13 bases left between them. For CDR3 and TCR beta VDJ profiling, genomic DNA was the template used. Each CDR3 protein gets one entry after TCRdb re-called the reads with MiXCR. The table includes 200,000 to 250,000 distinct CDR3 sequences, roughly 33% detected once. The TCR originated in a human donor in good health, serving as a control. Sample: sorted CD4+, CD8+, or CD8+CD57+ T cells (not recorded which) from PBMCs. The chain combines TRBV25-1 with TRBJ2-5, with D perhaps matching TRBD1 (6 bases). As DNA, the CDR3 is TGTGCCAGCAGTGTATACAGGGACCTCCAAGAGACCCAGTACTTC. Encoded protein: CASSVYRDLQETQYF.